This T cell receptor beta chain stems from a study of blood T cell repertoires in COVID-19. Study details: The origin of the acute and convalescent COVID-19 samples was the United States, Italy and Spain.

Repertoires were generated with immunoSEQ multiplex PCR, while TCRdb's copy carries only in-frame clones and drops some. Here the sample spans roughly 420,000 clones, roughly 88% being singletons. V lost 0 bases and J lost 4; bases outside the gene matches: 4. CDR3 length equals 15 residues. Germline V gene sequence: CDR1 SGHTA, CDR2 FQGNSA. The J gene is TRBJ2-7, the V gene TRBV7-2; 9 bases match TRBD1. The clonotype comes from a woman aged 25 to 39 with acute COVID-19. Material: PBMCs or T cells enriched from blood (not recorded which). CDR3 amino acids: CASSLAVGTGYEQYF. In DNA, the CDR3 is TGTGCCAGCAGCTTAGCGGTCGGGACAGGGTACGAGCAGTACTTC.